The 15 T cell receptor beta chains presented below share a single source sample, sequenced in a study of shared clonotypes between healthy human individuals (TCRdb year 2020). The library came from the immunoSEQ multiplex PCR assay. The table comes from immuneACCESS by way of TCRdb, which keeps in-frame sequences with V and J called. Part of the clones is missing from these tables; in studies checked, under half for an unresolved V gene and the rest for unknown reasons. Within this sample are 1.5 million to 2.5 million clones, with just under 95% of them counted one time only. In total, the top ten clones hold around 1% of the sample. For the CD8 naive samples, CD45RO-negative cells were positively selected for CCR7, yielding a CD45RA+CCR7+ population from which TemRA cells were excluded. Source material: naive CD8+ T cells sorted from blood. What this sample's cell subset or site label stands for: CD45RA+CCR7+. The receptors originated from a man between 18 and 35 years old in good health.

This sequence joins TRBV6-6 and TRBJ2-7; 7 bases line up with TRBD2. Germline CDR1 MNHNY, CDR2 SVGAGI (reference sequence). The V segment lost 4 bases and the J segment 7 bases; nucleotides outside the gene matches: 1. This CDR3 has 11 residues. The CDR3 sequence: CASSSGGEQYF. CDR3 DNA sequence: TGTGCCAGCAGTTCCGGGGGGGAGCAGTACTTC.

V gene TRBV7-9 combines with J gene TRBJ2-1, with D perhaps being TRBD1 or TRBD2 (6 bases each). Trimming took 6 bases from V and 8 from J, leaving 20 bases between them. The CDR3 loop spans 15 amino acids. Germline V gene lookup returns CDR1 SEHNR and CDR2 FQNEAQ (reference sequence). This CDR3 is CASRDSGASLDEQFF. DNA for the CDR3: TGTGCCAGCAGGGACTCGGGGGCTAGCCTCGATGAGCAGTTCTTC.

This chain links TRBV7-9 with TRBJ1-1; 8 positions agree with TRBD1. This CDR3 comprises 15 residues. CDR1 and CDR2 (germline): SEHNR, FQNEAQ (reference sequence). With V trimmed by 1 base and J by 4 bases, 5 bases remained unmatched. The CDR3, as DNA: TGTGCCAGCAGCTTAGGGACAGGGCCCGGCACTGAAGCTTTCTTT. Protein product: CASSLGTGPGTEAFF.

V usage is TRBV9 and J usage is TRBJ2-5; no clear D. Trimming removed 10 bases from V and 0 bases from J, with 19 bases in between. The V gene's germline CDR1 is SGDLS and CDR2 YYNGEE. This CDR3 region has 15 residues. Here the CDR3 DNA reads TGTGCCCGAAAGTGTCGATCTCCATACCAAGAGACCCAGTACTTC. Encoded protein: CARKCRSPYQETQYF.

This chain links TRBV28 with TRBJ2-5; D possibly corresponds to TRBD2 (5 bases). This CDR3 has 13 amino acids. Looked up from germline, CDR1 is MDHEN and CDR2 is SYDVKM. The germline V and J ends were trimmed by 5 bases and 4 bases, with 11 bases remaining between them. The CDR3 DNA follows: TGTGCCAGCAGTCCGCCGGGGATAGAGACCCAGTACTTC. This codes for CASSPPGIETQYF.

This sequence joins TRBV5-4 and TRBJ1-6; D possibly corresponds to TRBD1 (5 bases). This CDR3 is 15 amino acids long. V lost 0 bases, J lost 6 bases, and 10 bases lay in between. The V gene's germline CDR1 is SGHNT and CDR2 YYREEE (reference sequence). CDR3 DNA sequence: TGTGCCAGCAGCTTGGAAGGGCAGGGTAATTCACCCCTCCACTTT. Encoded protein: CASSLEGQGNSPLHF.

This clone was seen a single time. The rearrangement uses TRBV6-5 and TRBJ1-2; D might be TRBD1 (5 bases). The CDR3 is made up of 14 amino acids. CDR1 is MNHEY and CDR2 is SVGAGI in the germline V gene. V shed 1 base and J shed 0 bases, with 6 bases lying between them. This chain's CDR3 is CASSYWGANYGYTF. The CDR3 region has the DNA TGTGCCAGCAGTTACTGGGGGGCTAACTATGGCTACACCTTC.

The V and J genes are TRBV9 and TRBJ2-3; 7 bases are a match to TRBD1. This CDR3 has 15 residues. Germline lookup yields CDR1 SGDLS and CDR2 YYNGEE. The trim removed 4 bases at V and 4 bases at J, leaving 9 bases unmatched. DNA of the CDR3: TGTGCCAGCAGCCAGGGGACAGTCTTGTCAGATACGCAGTATTTT. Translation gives CASSQGTVLSDTQYF.

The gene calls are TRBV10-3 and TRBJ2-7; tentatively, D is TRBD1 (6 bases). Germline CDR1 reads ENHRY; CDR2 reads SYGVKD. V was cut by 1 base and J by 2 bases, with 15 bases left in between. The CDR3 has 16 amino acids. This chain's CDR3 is CAISEFRGHGPYEQYF. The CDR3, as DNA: TGTGCCATCAGTGAGTTTAGGGGACACGGCCCCTACGAGCAGTACTTC.

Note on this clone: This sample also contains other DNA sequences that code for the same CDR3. CDR3 bases: TGTGCCAGCAGTTACTCAGCTGACTATGGCTACACCTTC. It translates to CASSYSADYGYTF. The chain links TRBV6-5 to TRBJ1-2; D not resolved. The CDR3 runs 13 residues. Germline CDR1 MNHEY, CDR2 SVGAGI. Between the trimmed V and J ends, which lost 0 bases and 3 bases, there was a span of 5 bases.

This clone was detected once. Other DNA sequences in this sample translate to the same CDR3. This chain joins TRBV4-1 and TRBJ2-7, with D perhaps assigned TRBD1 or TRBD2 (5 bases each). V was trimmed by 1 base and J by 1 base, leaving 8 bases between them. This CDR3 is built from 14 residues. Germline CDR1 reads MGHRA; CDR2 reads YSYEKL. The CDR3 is CASSQGGSSYEQYF. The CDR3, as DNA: TGCGCCAGCAGCCAAGGGGGGAGTTCCTACGAGCAGTACTTC.

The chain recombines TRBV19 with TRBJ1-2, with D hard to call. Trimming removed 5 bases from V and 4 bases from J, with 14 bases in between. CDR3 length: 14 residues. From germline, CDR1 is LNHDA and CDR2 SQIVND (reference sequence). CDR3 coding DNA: TGTGCCAGTAGTCGGCAGGACCTCATCTATGGCTACACCTTC. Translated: CASSRQDLIYGYTF.

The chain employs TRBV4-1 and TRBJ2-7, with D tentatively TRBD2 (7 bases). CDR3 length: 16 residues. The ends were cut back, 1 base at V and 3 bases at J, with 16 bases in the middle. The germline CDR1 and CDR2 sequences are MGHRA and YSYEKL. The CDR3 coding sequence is TGCGCCAGCAGCCAAGCTCCCCTAGGGGGGGACTACGAGCAGTACTTC. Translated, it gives CASSQAPLGGDYEQYF.

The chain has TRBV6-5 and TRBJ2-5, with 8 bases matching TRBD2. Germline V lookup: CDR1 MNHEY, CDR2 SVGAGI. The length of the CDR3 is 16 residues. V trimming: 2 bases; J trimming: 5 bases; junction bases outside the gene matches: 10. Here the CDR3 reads CASSYASGGPRETQYF. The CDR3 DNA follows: TGTGCCAGCAGTTACGCCTCGGGAGGGCCGCGGGAGACCCAGTACTTC.

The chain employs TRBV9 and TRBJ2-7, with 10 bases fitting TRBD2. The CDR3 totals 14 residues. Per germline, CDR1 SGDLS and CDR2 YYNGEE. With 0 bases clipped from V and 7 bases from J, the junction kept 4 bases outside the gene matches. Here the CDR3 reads CASSVGLAGPEQYF. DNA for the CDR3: TGTGCCAGCAGCGTAGGACTAGCGGGCCCAGAGCAGTACTTC.